These T cell receptor beta chains were read from a single sample in a study of T cell responses to AZD1222 COVID-19 vaccine. Using immunoSEQ multiplex PCR, the repertoire was profiled, and TCRdb retains in-frame clones only, with some absent. The repertoire holds some 120,000 clones, with more than 75% as singletons. Source: peripheral blood, taken on day 0 of AZD1222 vaccination. These receptors originate from an adult in good health. CDR3s include the opening cysteine and the closing phenylalanine or tryptophan. The D gene is left open where the match is weak. Not all rows give a size; the values are once, few, many and, for expanded clones, a class.

TRBV11-2	-	TRBJ2-7	-	CASSFYAGVMGEQYF	TGTGCCAGCAGCTTTTACGCAGGGGTCATGGGCGAGCAGTACTTC
TRBV28	-	TRBJ2-1	TRBD2	CASSLLAGPSYNEQFF	TGTGCCAGCAGTTTACTAGCGGGGCCGTCCTACAATGAGCAGTTCTTC
TRBV5-4	-	TRBJ2-2	-	CASSLSSSTTGELFF	TGTGCCAGCAGCTTGAGTTCTAGCACCACCGGGGAGCTGTTTTTT
TRBV7-9	-	TRBJ1-4	TRBD1	CASSASGQANEKLFF	TGTGCCAGCAGCGCTTCGGGACAGGCGAATGAAAAACTGTTTTTT
TRBV9	-	TRBJ1-1	-	CASSLPRGGNTEAFF	TGTGCCAGCAGCTTACCACGAGGGGGGAACACTGAAGCTTTCTTT
TRBV28	-	TRBJ2-7	-	CASSFVSLYEQYF	TGTGCCAGCAGTTTTGTCTCCCTTTACGAGCAGTACTTC
TRBV18	-	TRBJ2-7	-	CASSNRPIGNYEQYF	TGTGCCAGCTCAAACCGGCCAATCGGGAACTACGAGCAGTACTTC
TRBV18	-	TRBJ1-1	-	CASSEPATEAFF	TGTGCCAGCTCCGAGCCGGCCACTGAAGCTTTCTTT
TRBV5-5	-	TRBJ1-5	-	CASSSHDSNQPQHF	TGTGCCAGCAGCTCTCATGATAGCAATCAGCCCCAGCATTTT
TRBV9	-	TRBJ1-1	-	CASSVVRNTEAFF	TGTGCCAGCAGCGTAGTAAGGAACACTGAAGCTTTCTTT
TRBV24-1	-	TRBJ2-3	TRBD1	CATSDSGTGLYTQYF	TGTGCCACCAGTGATTCCGGGACAGGCCTGTATACGCAGTATTTT
TRBV11-3	-	TRBJ2-1	TRBD2	CASSPSGGNEQFF	TGTGCCAGCAGCCCTAGCGGGGGCAATGAGCAGTTCTTC
TRBV9	-	TRBJ2-1	TRBD2	CASSGPQRGHGGEWNEQFF	TGTGCCAGCAGCGGACCCCAGCGGGGCCACGGAGGTGAGTGGAATGAGCAGTTCTTC
TRBV7-2	few	TRBJ2-5	TRBD1	CASSTDRVGETQYF	TGTGCCAGCAGCACGGACAGGGTTGGAGAGACCCAGTACTTC
TRBV27	-	TRBJ2-7	-	CASPRDRAYEQYF	TGTGCCAGCCCTCGCGACAGAGCCTACGAGCAGTACTTC
TRBV3-1/TRBV3-2	-	TRBJ1-6	-	CASSHGRDTHLHF	TGTGCCAGCAGCCACGGCCGGGACACCCATCTCCACTTT
TRBV5-1	-	TRBJ2-1	-	CASSLGPGLNEQFF	TGCGCCAGCAGCTTGGGGCCAGGGCTCAATGAGCAGTTCTTC
TRBV11-3	-	TRBJ1-1	-	CASSFRSPGRNTEAFF	TGTGCCAGCAGCTTCAGGTCCCCAGGCCGGAACACTGAAGCTTTCTTT